These 24 T cell receptor beta chains originate from one sample sequenced in a study of identifying expanded T cells in peripheral blood. Some clones are missing from TCRdb's copy, which holds only in-frame ones; the method was immunoSEQ multiplex PCR. The sample holds around 100,000 clones; around 88% are singletons and the top ten take about a sixth. Sequencing input: blood. These receptors all stem from a person aged 18 to 70 in good health.

The chain recombines TRBV7-2 with TRBJ1-2; D unclear. This CDR3 region has 20 residues. V was pared by 4 bases and J by 1 base, with 28 bases between. Germline CDR1 is SGHTA and CDR2 is FQGNSA. The chain's CDR3 is CASSSAFGGRDTGFNYGYTF. The DNA of the CDR3 is TGTGCCAGCAGCTCAGCCTTCGGAGGGCGCGATACCGGCTTTAACTATGGCTACACCTTC.

The genes are TRBV4-3 and TRBJ2-1; a weak D match, TRBD1 (7 bases). CDR3 length: 20 residues. Germline values: CDR1 LGHNA, CDR2 YSLEER. Trimming took off 0 bases at V and 10 bases at J, with 31 bases between the two ends. The CDR3, as DNA: TGCGCCAGCAGCCAAGAAATCGTCGGGGGACAGACCCTATCTACGCGCGAGCAGTTCTTC. Translating gives CASSQEIVGGQTLSTREQFF.

The V and J genes are TRBV18 and TRBJ1-5; possible D gene TRBD1, 5 bases. V dropped 4 bases and J dropped 4 bases, with 11 bases sitting between them. The CDR3 sequence is 14 residues long. Germline CDR1 and CDR2: KGHSH and LQKENI. The CDR3 DNA reads TGTGCCAGCTCACACCGGGACCCTAATCAGCCCCAGCATTTT. Protein: CASSHRDPNQPQHF.

The chain joins TRBV6-5 to TRBJ1-6; maybe TRBD1 (6 bases). Germline values: CDR1 MNHEY, CDR2 SVGAGI. Trimming removed 6 bases from V and 10 bases from J, with 16 bases in between. The CDR3 loop spans 14 amino acids. The CDR3 nucleotides are TGTGCCAGCAGGGGGGGGGCCACGGGGTCACCCCTCCACTTT. This translates into CASRGGATGSPLHF.

This clone was counted a few times. The chain is built from TRBV27 and TRBJ2-2; D is possibly TRBD1 (5 bases). CDR1 and CDR2 (germline): MNHEY, SMNVEV (reference sequence). The ends were cut back, 11 bases at V and 2 bases at J, with 18 bases in the middle. There are 15 residues in the CDR3. Here the CDR3 reads CAAGYRKPNTGELFF. In DNA form, the CDR3 reads TGTGCCGCCGGATACAGGAAACCCAACACCGGGGAGCTGTTTTTT.

The chain carries TRBV7-6 and TRBJ2-2; TRBD1 aligns across 10 bases. J gave up 3 bases and V 5 bases, and 6 bases lay outside the gene matches. The CDR3 covers 16 residues. The V gene's germline CDR1 is SGHVS and CDR2 FNYEAQ. The CDR3 loop is CASSLGTGADTGELFF. Here the CDR3 DNA reads TGTGCCAGCAGCCTTGGGACAGGGGCGGACACCGGGGAGCTGTTTTTT.

The genes are TRBV27 and TRBJ2-1; D unresolved. Trimming left V 7 bases short and J 2 bases short, with 6 bases between. This CDR3 comprises 12 residues. The germline V gene has CDR1 MNHEY and CDR2 SMNVEV (reference sequence). In DNA, the CDR3 is TGTGCCAGCACCGACACCTACAATGAGCAGTTCTTC. This translates into CASTDTYNEQFF.

This clone was found a few times. Other DNA sequences in this sample translate to the same CDR3. This chain uses TRBV5-8 with TRBJ1-5; TRBD1 is a possible D gene (5 bases). Germline CDR1 SGHTS, CDR2 YDEGEE. V was trimmed by 0 bases and J by 4 bases, leaving 8 bases between them. The CDR3 is made up of 14 amino acids. CDR3: CASSLGQLNQPQHF. Written as DNA, the CDR3 is TGTGCCAGCAGCTTGGGACAGCTAAATCAGCCCCAGCATTTT.

This clone was seen a few times. The genes are TRBV4-3 and TRBJ1-2, with 7 bases that match TRBD1. The CDR3 contains 14 residues. The trim removed 0 bases at V and 8 bases at J, leaving 6 bases unmatched. Germline V gene sequence: CDR1 LGHNA, CDR2 YSLEER. The CDR3 protein is CASSQDLGGRGYTF. CDR3 nucleotides: TGCGCCAGCAGCCAAGATCTAGGGGGCAGAGGCTACACCTTC.

This rearrangement joins TRBV27 to TRBJ1-2; D remains unclear. The germline V gene encodes CDR1 MNHEY and CDR2 SMNVEV (reference sequence). With 2 bases removed from V and 4 bases from J, the gap between germline ends came to 8 bases. The CDR3 loop spans 13 amino acids. DNA for the CDR3: TGTGCCAGCAGTTTAGCTCCAGGCTATGGCTACACCTTC. Translating it yields CASSLAPGYGYTF.

The V call is TRBV5-4, the J call TRBJ1-1, with D maybe TRBD1 (6 bases). V dropped 0 bases and J dropped 3 bases, with 15 bases sitting between them. Germline lookup yields CDR1 SGHNT and CDR2 YYREEE (reference sequence). The CDR3 spans 16 residues. For the CDR3, the DNA is TGTGCCAGCAGCTTGGCGGGGGGGGGCCTAGACACTGAAGCTTTCTTT. Amino acid sequence: CASSLAGGGLDTEAFF.

The chain combines TRBV5-1 with TRBJ2-1, with a weak D call TRBD2 (5 bases). Per the germline V gene, CDR1 is SGHRS and CDR2 is YFSETQ. V was shortened by 2 bases and J by 5 bases, with 26 bases between the two germline ends. The CDR3 sequence is 19 residues long. CDR3 amino acids: CASSFSGVGPFPLNNEQFF. Here the CDR3 DNA reads TGCGCCAGCAGCTTCAGCGGCGTAGGGCCCTTTCCCCTTAACAATGAGCAGTTCTTC. Complete variable domain (other parts from reference TRBV5-1 and TRBJ2-1): KAGVTQTPRYLIKTRGQQVTLSCSPISGHRSVSWYQQTPGQGLQFLFEYFSETQRNKGNFPGRFSGRQFSNSRSEMNVSTLELGDSALYLCASSFSGVGPFPLNNEQFFGPGTRLTVL.

The CDR3 region has the DNA TGCGCCAGCAGCTTGGCGGACCGGCCTTACAATGAGCAGTTCTTC. Translating gives CASSLADRPYNEQFF. The V call is TRBV5-1, the J call TRBJ2-1; D is undetermined. This CDR3 contains 15 residues. Trimming stripped 0 bases from V and 4 bases from J, with 11 bases between. CDR1 is SGHRS and CDR2 is YFSETQ in the germline V gene.

This clone was detected once. The chain couples TRBV19 to TRBJ1-2, with 10 bases identical to TRBD1. V shed 8 bases, J shed 5 bases, and the junction held 8 bases outside the gene matches. The V gene's germline CDR1 is LNHDA and CDR2 SQIVND (reference sequence). The CDR3 spans 14 residues. This CDR3 reads CASWDRGPRYGYTF. DNA of the CDR3: TGTGCCAGTTGGGACAGGGGACCTCGTTATGGCTACACCTTC.

The genes are TRBV7-2 and TRBJ2-1; no firm D call. Germline loops: CDR1 SGHTA, CDR2 FQGNSA. The V and J ends lost 11 bases and 4 bases respectively, with 18 bases between them. This CDR3 comprises 14 residues. CDR3 sequence: CAVTTLDLYNEQFF. The CDR3 DNA reads TGTGCCGTCACTACACTCGACCTTTACAATGAGCAGTTCTTC.

The J gene is TRBJ2-3, the V gene TRBV15, with 8 bases lining up with TRBD2. CDR3 length equals 17 residues. The ends lost 1 base at V and 3 bases at J; junction bases unmatched: 9. Germline V gene lookup returns CDR1 LNHNV and CDR2 YYDKDF (reference sequence). CDR3 coding DNA: TGTGCCACCAGCAGAGTCGGAGGCGGGGGGCGGACAGATACGCAGTATTTT. This sequence encodes CATSRVGGGGRTDTQYF. The full variable domain, its missing parts supplied by reference TRBV15 and TRBJ2-3, is DAMVIQNPRYQVTQFGKPVTLSCSQTLNHNVMYWYQQKSSQAPKLLFHYYDKDFNNEADTPDNFQSRRPNTSFCFLDIRSPGLGDTAMYLCATSRVGGGGRTDTQYFGPGTRLTVL.

The chain uses TRBV7-6 and TRBJ2-7; tentative D call: TRBD1 (6 bases). This CDR3 has 13 amino acids. V shed 3 bases and J shed 5 bases, with 11 bases lying between them. Germline CDR1 is SGHVS and CDR2 is FNYEAQ. The CDR3 region has the DNA TGTGCCAGCAGCTTTCAGGGGCGCCACGAGCAGTACTTC. Translated, it gives CASSFQGRHEQYF.

V gene TRBV28 combines with J gene TRBJ1-1; 8 bases line up with TRBD1. The CDR3 is 14 residues long. Trimming removed 6 bases from V and 6 bases from J; junction bases left unmatched: 9. From germline, CDR1 is MDHEN and CDR2 SYDVKM. The CDR3 nucleotides read TGTGCCAGCAGCCTTGCGACAGGGGAGTCTGAAGCTTTCTTT. Protein: CASSLATGESEAFF.

This chain joins TRBV29-1 and TRBJ2-5; TRBD2 matches 8 bases. Trimming took 5 bases from V and 3 from J; bases not matched to a gene: 2. The V gene's germline CDR1 is SQVTM and CDR2 ANQGSEA. The CDR3 totals 12 residues. CDR3 DNA: TGCAGCGTTCTTAGCGGGGAAGAGACCCAGTACTTC. It encodes CSVLSGEETQYF. The whole variable domain, remainder taken from reference TRBV29-1 and TRBJ2-5, is SAVISQKPSRDICQRGTSLTIQCQVDSQVTMMFWYRQQPGQSLTLIATANQGSEATYESGFVIDKFPISRPNLTFSTLTVSNMSPEDSSIYLCSVLSGEETQYFGPGTRLLVL.

The chain carries TRBV5-4 and TRBJ2-7; D is possibly TRBD2 (6 bases). CDR1 is SGHNT, CDR2 YYREEE, per germline (reference sequence). The CDR3 has 14 residues. The V gene lost 3 bases and the J gene lost 4 bases, with 14 bases spanning the gap. This chain's CDR3 is CASSSGLFSYEQYF. The DNA of the CDR3 is TGTGCCAGCAGCTCTGGACTATTTTCATACGAGCAGTACTTC.

The V call is TRBV10-3, the J call TRBJ1-1; D remains unclear. V shed 9 bases and J shed 1 base, with 12 bases lying between them. The CDR3 is 13 residues long. Per germline, CDR1 ENHRY and CDR2 SYGVKD. The CDR3, as DNA: TGTGCCATATTGCAGGAGCCGAACACTGAAGCTTTCTTT. Protein sequence: CAILQEPNTEAFF.

The chain joins TRBV7-2 to TRBJ2-3; 7 bases match TRBD1. Trimming cost V 7 bases and J 3 bases; bases outside gene matches: 7. The V gene's germline CDR1 is SGHTA and CDR2 FQGNSA. The CDR3 runs to 14 residues. The CDR3 DNA is TGTGCCAGCACCACGAGGGGGCCGACAGATACGCAGTATTTT. Translated: CASTTRGPTDTQYF.

The rearrangement joins TRBV13 to TRBJ1-1; TRBD1 agrees at 8 bases. After removal of 1 base from V and 5 bases from J, the junction contained 9 bases not matched to a gene. Germline V gene data show CDR1 as PRHDT and CDR2 as FYEKMQ (reference sequence). This CDR3 is 16 amino acids long. The CDR3 sequence is CASSLASTGGGTEAFF. For the CDR3, the DNA is TGTGCCAGCAGCTTAGCCAGTACAGGGGGTGGAACTGAAGCTTTCTTT.

This clone was detected only a few times. The chain is built from TRBV11-2 and TRBJ2-7, with unresolved D. From germline, CDR1 is SGHAT and CDR2 FQNNGV. V gave up 1 base and J gave up 3 bases, with 7 bases separating them. CDR3 length equals 13 residues. CDR3 amino acids: CASSLGLRYEQYF. The CDR3 DNA reads as TGTGCCAGCAGCTTAGGGCTGCGCTACGAGCAGTACTTC.